This paragraph covers one TCR beta chain sequence. This record comes from a study of blood T cell repertoires in COVID-19. The overall study: COVID-19 samples, acute and convalescent, were from the United States, Italy and Spain. T cells, B-cell-depleted T cells, or PBMCs provided the cDNA or gDNA that served as material.

How the authors handled the data: Quantification of nucleated cells was approximated via reference gene primer amplification. Method: immunoSEQ multiplex PCR; TCRdb's copy keeps in-frame clones and lacks some. V and J calls and clone size are those listed in that table; D and trimming were worked out from the DNA. The data show 200,000 or so clones, approximately 86% seen once. In germline, CDR1 is SGHTA, CDR2 FQGNSA. The CDR3 runs to 14 residues. Trimming removed 5 bases from V and 2 bases from J; junction bases left unmatched: 5. The material sequenced was peripheral blood. This TCR derives from a man aged 55 to 70 with COVID-19, enrolled during active disease. The V call is TRBV7-2, the J call TRBJ2-5; 7 bases fit TRBD1. The CDR3 DNA reads TGTGCCAGCAGCCGGGGACAGAGGCAAGAGACCCAGTACTTC. It encodes CASSRGQRQETQYF.